The T cell receptor beta chain under discussion was sequenced for a study of T-cell memory formation after mild COVID-19. Whole-study findings and limits: The main location of contracting CD4+ clones was CM and EM, and that of contracting CD8+ clones was EMRA. CD4/CD8 balance held among clones contracting day 15 to 85, and later expanders leaned CD4+.

The CDR3 is made up of 14 amino acids. Germline CDR1 ENHRY, CDR2 SYGVKD. V was shortened by 3 bases and J by 2 bases, with 8 bases between the two germline ends. Note on this clonotype: Its cognate antigen is unknown.

Each CDR3 protein is one row after TCRdb ran MiXCR on the 5' RACE reads. The repertoire consists of approximately 260,000 distinct CDR3 sequences, with 15% to 20% occurring once and the leading ten covering roughly a fifth. The specimen sequenced was PBMCs or a T cell subset sorted from them (not recorded which). This clonotype was obtained from a man between 18 and 29 years old who had mild COVID-19 (a few samples of this study predate the infection). Cell type and time point are not known. The chain combines TRBV10-3 with TRBJ2-1; D might be TRBD1 (5 bases). This CDR3 reads CAISDRAAYNEQFF. For the CDR3, the DNA is TGTGCCATCAGTGACAGGGCGGCCTACAATGAGCAGTTCTTC.